This T cell receptor beta chain is drawn from a study of neurological immune-mediated disorders (dated by TCRdb to between 2017 and 2020). The study in broad terms: Among the roughly 35 multiple sclerosis patients, 31 had relapsing-remitting MS and 3 had secondary progressive MS. Peripheral blood TCR-beta repertoires from HTLV-I-associated myelopathy (HAM/TSP) patients, multiple sclerosis patients and healthy controls were compared by UMI-based sequencing. Longitudinal samples, technical triplicates and paired sorted CD4+ and CD8+ T-cell subsets, alongside PBMC samples, were included among the approximately 110 TCR-beta libraries. The cohort included 68 subjects: approximately 14 with HAM/TSP, around 34 with multiple sclerosis, and around 20 healthy controls. Paper-wide results and their limitations: The MS cluster showed no association with clinical or MRI features, and the authors stated that larger cohorts are needed. Across subjects, expanded clones never shared an identical CDR3 amino acid sequence, which suggests that the TCR-beta repertoires in every group were private. TCR clonal expansion was highest in HAM/TSP patients and lowest in MS patients, with MS patients falling below even healthy controls. In phylogenetic analysis, the repertoires of 18 of 34 MS patients grouped into a cluster of related CDR3 sequences, which suggests a possible signature at the repertoire level.

In the germline V gene, CDR1 corresponds to SGDLS and CDR2 to YYNGEE. The CDR3 covers 15 residues, taking in both the cysteine and the phenylalanine. Left in the record is the CDR3 DNA by itself, 45 bases read in frame from the first base. V is cut back by 5 bases and J by 0 bases, with 2 bases in the junction unmatched. Unsorted PBMC libraries were generated from 2 million PBMCs stored in RNAlater at -80 °C until RNA extraction. The multiple sclerosis patients were enrolled in a US clinical protocol that evaluated disease progression with magnetic resonance imaging. Peripheral blood was subjected to Ficoll-Hypaque density gradient centrifugation to isolate PBMCs, which were then cryopreserved in liquid nitrogen. cDNA synthesis used template-switch 5'RACE with a primer carrying a 10-nucleotide random unique molecular identifier tagging each TCR transcript. Over 170 million TCR-beta sequences, covering 15-18 subjects, were produced in each sequencing run. Total RNA was extracted with the RNeasy kit. The KAPA Real-time Library Amplification kit was used to amplify TCR-beta VDJ regions with primers for the TCR constant region and the 5'RACE anchor. Sample indexes and Illumina adaptors were added in a first PCR, after which library yield was increased in a second PCR. After purification with Ampure beads, the TCR product of roughly 650 bp was size-selected on a 2% E-gel SizeSelection system. Library quality was checked on a Bioanalyzer, concentration was measured with Qubit, and libraries were quantified with the Kapa Library Quantification kit before pooling. Libraries were sequenced paired-end 2 x 150 bp on an Illumina HiSeq 2500. To increase sequence diversity, about 23-32% phiX was spiked into each library pool. The authors' analysis ran thus. The UMI-based MiGEC pipeline processed quality-filtered reads and removed over 85% of raw TCR sequences during error correction. IMGT germline references were used for aligning VDJ genes, and each clonotype was defined as a unique CDR3 amino acid sequence together with its V-J genes. Clonal expansion, Shannon diversity and CDR3 relatedness (CalcPairwiseDistances, ClusterSamples) were evaluated with VDJtools, and phylogenetic trees were built with CLCbio workbench. Using coefficient-of-variation modelling across technical triplicates, the study counted a clone as expanded if it had at least 8 unique UMIs. TCRdb ran its own pipeline on the public reads, namely fastp trimming at Q25 and MiXCR clone calling, and kept in-frame beta chains. Here each entry gathers all rows of one CDR3 protein and keeps the most common genes and DNA. The V and J calls reflect TCRdb's pipeline rather than the authors' work. This sample comprises approximately 50,000 distinct CDR3 sequences, 3.6% of them detected only once. The ten top clones hold roughly 1.7% of the sample.

This clonotype was counted ten times or more. Its antigen remains undetermined. No per-base quality is available; no much larger clone lies one base away. Sequenced sample: PBMCs. The rearrangement combines TRBV9 with TRBJ2-6; 7 of the junction bases match TRBD2. The source is a man aged 25-45 years with multiple sclerosis. The nucleotide sequence reads as follows: TGTGCCAGCAGTCGGGGGGACTCTGGGGCCAACGTCCTGACTTTC. This is translated as CASSRGDSGANVLTF.